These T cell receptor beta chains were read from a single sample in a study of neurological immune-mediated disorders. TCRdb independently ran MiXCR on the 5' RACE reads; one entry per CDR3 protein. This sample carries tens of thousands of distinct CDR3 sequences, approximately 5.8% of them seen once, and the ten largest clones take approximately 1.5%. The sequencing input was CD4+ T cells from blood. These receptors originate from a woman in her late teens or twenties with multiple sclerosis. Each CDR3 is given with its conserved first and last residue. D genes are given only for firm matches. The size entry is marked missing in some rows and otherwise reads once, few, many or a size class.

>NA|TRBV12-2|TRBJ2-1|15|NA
TGTGCAAGTCGCTTAGAGAGCGGGAGGGCCCAAAAACAGTTCTTC
CASRLESGRAQKQFF
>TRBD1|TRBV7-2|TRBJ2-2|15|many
TGTGCCAGCACTCGAGGGGGCCAATTAACCGGGGAGCTGTTTTTT
CASTRGGQLTGELFF
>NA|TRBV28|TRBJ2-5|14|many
TGTGCCAGCAGTCGTTCCTCCCTCCAAGAGACCCAGTACTTC
CASSRSSLQETQYF
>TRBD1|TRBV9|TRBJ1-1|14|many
TGTGCCAGCAGCGTAGAACCAGGGGGCACTGAAGCTTTCTTT
CASSVEPGGTEAFF
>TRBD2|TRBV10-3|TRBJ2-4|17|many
TGTGCCATCAGTGAGTCCCTAGCGGGAGTTCCCAAAAACATTCAGTACTTC
CAISESLAGVPKNIQYF
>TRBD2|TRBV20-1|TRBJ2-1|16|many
TGCAGTGCTAGAGACGAGAGTAGCGGGGGGTACAATGAGCAGTTCTTC
CSARDESSGGYNEQFF
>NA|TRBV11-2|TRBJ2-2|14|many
TGTGCCAGCAGCTTAGAGGGCGGCACCGGGGAGCTGTTTTTT
CASSLEGGTGELFF
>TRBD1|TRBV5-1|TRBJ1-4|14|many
TGCGCCAGCAGCTCCGCAGGGGGCGCGGAAAAACTGTTTTTT
CASSSAGGAEKLFF
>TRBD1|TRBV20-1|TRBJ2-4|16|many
TGCAGTGCTGGGACGACAGGGGGCAGGCGGGGAAACATTCAGTACTTC
CSAGTTGGRRGNIQYF
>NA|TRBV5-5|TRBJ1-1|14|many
TGTGCCAGCAGCTTGAAAAACATGAACACTGAAGCTTTCTTT
CASSLKNMNTEAFF
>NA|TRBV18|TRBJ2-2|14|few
TGTGCCAGCTCACCAGGCGCGGGCACCGGGGAGCTGTTTTTT
CASSPGAGTGELFF
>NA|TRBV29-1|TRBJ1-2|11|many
TGCAGCGTTGTGGTGGCGGCTGGCTACACCTTC
CSVVVAAGYTF
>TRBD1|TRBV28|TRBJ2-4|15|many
TGTGCCAGCAGTTTTTTGACAGGGGGCTTAAACATTCAGTACTTC
CASSFLTGGLNIQYF
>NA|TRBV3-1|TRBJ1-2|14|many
TGTGCCAGCAGCCACAACGGCGGCATCTATGGCTACACCTTC
CASSHNGGIYGYTF
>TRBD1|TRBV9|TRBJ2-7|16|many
TGTGCCAGCAGCGCAACCGGGACAGGGGGCTTCTACGAGCAGTACTTC
CASSATGTGGFYEQYF
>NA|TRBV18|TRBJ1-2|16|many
TGTGCCAGCTCACCAACATGGGAAAGGGTTTACTATGGCTACACCTTC
CASSPTWERVYYGYTF